These T cell receptor beta chains were read from a single sample in a study of Siglec-9 on CD8 T cells in melanoma. Here immunoSEQ multiplex PCR was the method, and the copy in TCRdb shows in-frame clones only, minus some. The table includes some 39,000 clones, roughly 84% detected once. Sequencing used Siglec-9- CD8+ T cells sorted from blood. Receptors were obtained from a human donor in good health. The CDR3 runs from the conserved cysteine through the conserved F or W. The D gene is left open where the match is weak. For some rows the clone size is stated as once, few or many, or as a class when expanded; others skip it.

CDR3 protein: CAWSVLSGGADEQFF
CDR3 DNA: TGTGCCTGGAGTGTACTGAGCGGGGGGGCGGATGAGCAGTTCTTC
D gene: TRBD2
clone size: NA
J gene: TRBJ2-1
V gene: TRBV30

CDR3 protein: CASSPGDRGNEQYF
CDR3 DNA: TGCGCCAGCAGCCCGGGGGACAGGGGTAACGAGCAGTACTTC
D gene: TRBD1
clone size: NA
J gene: TRBJ2-7
V gene: TRBV5-1

CDR3 protein: CASSVDTNYGYTF
CDR3 DNA: TGTGCCAGCAGCGTAGACACTAACTATGGCTACACCTTC
D gene: NA
clone size: NA
J gene: TRBJ1-2
V gene: TRBV9

CDR3 protein: CASSLSNYNEQFF
CDR3 DNA: TGCGCCAGCAGCTTAAGCAACTACAATGAGCAGTTCTTC
D gene: NA
clone size: NA
J gene: TRBJ2-1
V gene: TRBV5-1

CDR3 protein: CASSLAVKSGTEAFF
CDR3 DNA: TGCGCCAGCAGCTTGGCCGTTAAGTCAGGAACTGAAGCTTTCTTT
D gene: NA
clone size: NA
J gene: TRBJ1-1
V gene: TRBV5-1

CDR3 protein: CASSLGQSTYEQYF
CDR3 DNA: TGTGCCAGCAGCTTAGGACAGAGTACCTACGAGCAGTACTTC
D gene: NA
clone size: NA
J gene: TRBJ2-7
V gene: TRBV7-9

CDR3 protein: CASSRTGASSGANVLTF
CDR3 DNA: TGTGCCAGTAGTCGGACAGGGGCCAGCTCTGGGGCCAACGTCCTGACTTTC
D gene: TRBD1
clone size: NA
J gene: TRBJ2-6
V gene: TRBV19

CDR3 protein: CASSPSPGTVNTEAFF
CDR3 DNA: TGCGCCAGCAGCCCTAGTCCCGGGACAGTGAACACTGAAGCTTTCTTT
D gene: TRBD1
clone size: NA
J gene: TRBJ1-1
V gene: TRBV4-1

CDR3 protein: CASSANSNLGETQYF
CDR3 DNA: TGTGCCAGCAGTGCCAACAGCAATCTAGGAGAGACCCAGTACTTC
D gene: NA
clone size: NA
J gene: TRBJ2-5
V gene: TRBV25-1

CDR3 protein: CASSVGGGTGNTIYF
CDR3 DNA: TGTGCCAGCAGCGTAGGTGGGGGGACTGGAAACACCATATATTTT
D gene: NA
clone size: NA
J gene: TRBJ1-3
V gene: TRBV9

CDR3 protein: CASSLVPPGPSYEQYF
CDR3 DNA: TGTGCCAGCAGCTTAGTTCCGCCGGGGCCCTCCTACGAGCAGTACTTC
D gene: NA
clone size: NA
J gene: TRBJ2-7
V gene: TRBV7-8

CDR3 protein: CSVEPSGAGYTF
CDR3 DNA: TGCAGCGTTGAGCCGTCGGGGGCCGGCTACACCTTC
D gene: NA
clone size: NA
J gene: TRBJ1-2
V gene: TRBV29-1

CDR3 protein: CASSQEGKSGANVLTF
CDR3 DNA: TGTGCCAGCAGCCAAGAGGGGAAGTCTGGGGCCAACGTCCTGACTTTC
D gene: NA
clone size: NA
J gene: TRBJ2-6
V gene: TRBV4-2

CDR3 protein: CASRNLRGGLRINYGYTF
CDR3 DNA: TGCGCCAGCAGAAACCTACGGGGTGGGTTGAGGATTAACTATGGCTACACCTTC
D gene: NA
clone size: NA
J gene: TRBJ1-2
V gene: TRBV5-1

CDR3 protein: CASSGVAENYGYTF
CDR3 DNA: TGTGCCAGCAGTGGGGTGGCAGAGAACTATGGCTACACCTTC
D gene: NA
clone size: NA
J gene: TRBJ1-2
V gene: TRBV2

CDR3 protein: CASVLGGTASYEQYF
CDR3 DNA: TGTGCCAGCGTACTAGGGGGGACAGCATCCTACGAGCAGTACTTC
D gene: NA
clone size: NA
J gene: TRBJ2-7
V gene: TRBV27

CDR3 protein: CASSRTGVPYEQYF
CDR3 DNA: TGTGCCAGTAGTAGGACAGGGGTTCCCTACGAGCAGTACTTC
D gene: TRBD1
clone size: NA
J gene: TRBJ2-7
V gene: TRBV19

CDR3 protein: CASSLVGGGYTEAFF
CDR3 DNA: TGTGCCAGCAGCTTGGTTGGAGGGGGCTACACTGAAGCTTTCTTT
D gene: TRBD1
clone size: NA
J gene: TRBJ1-1
V gene: TRBV5-4

CDR3 protein: CASSYTPQGSYGYTF
CDR3 DNA: TGTGCCAGCAGCTACACCCCACAGGGATCCTATGGCTACACCTTC
D gene: NA
clone size: NA
J gene: TRBJ1-2
V gene: TRBV7-8

CDR3 protein: CASSQSAYEQYF
CDR3 DNA: TGTGCCAGCAGCCAATCAGCCTACGAGCAGTACTTC
D gene: NA
clone size: NA
J gene: TRBJ2-7
V gene: TRBV16

CDR3 protein: CASSRDLSPDTQYF
CDR3 DNA: TGTGCCAGCAGTCGGGACCTATCCCCAGATACGCAGTATTTT
D gene: NA
clone size: NA
J gene: TRBJ2-3
V gene: TRBV28

CDR3 protein: CASSLDDRGGGYTF
CDR3 DNA: TGTGCCAGCAGCTTAGACGACAGGGGTGGAGGCTACACCTTC
D gene: TRBD1
clone size: NA
J gene: TRBJ1-2
V gene: TRBV7-3

CDR3 protein: CASRQSVAGLTGELFF
CDR3 DNA: TGTGCCAGCAGGCAGTCGGTAGCGGGACTCACCGGGGAGCTGTTTTTT
D gene: TRBD2
clone size: NA
J gene: TRBJ2-2
V gene: TRBV6-6

CDR3 protein: CASGLGEGILYEQYF
CDR3 DNA: TGTGCTAGTGGCCTCGGGGAAGGGATCCTCTACGAGCAGTACTTC
D gene: NA
clone size: NA
J gene: TRBJ2-7
V gene: TRBV12-5

CDR3 protein: CASSSHSDTQYF
CDR3 DNA: TGTGCCAGCAGCTCGCACTCAGATACGCAGTATTTT
D gene: NA
clone size: NA
J gene: TRBJ2-3
V gene: TRBV7-9

CDR3 protein: CASSLSSPTGGWTEAFF
CDR3 DNA: TGTGCCAGCAGTTTATCGAGTCCTACAGGGGGCTGGACTGAAGCTTTCTTT
D gene: TRBD1
clone size: NA
J gene: TRBJ1-1
V gene: TRBV27

CDR3 protein: CASSKNQGALANSPLHF
CDR3 DNA: TGTGCCAGCAGCAAAAATCAGGGGGCGTTAGCAAATTCACCCCTCCACTTT
D gene: NA
clone size: once
J gene: TRBJ1-6
V gene: TRBV21-1

CDR3 protein: CASSPLISETQYF
CDR3 DNA: TGTGCCAGCAGCCCGCTAATTTCGGAGACCCAGTACTTC
D gene: NA
clone size: NA
J gene: TRBJ2-5
V gene: TRBV13

CDR3 protein: CASRLGGALADSYNEQFF
CDR3 DNA: TGTGCAAGTCGCTTAGGGGGGGCTCTAGCGGACTCCTACAATGAGCAGTTCTTC
D gene: NA
clone size: NA
J gene: TRBJ2-1
V gene: TRBV12-2

CDR3 protein: CASSLVAGYGYTF
CDR3 DNA: TGTGCCAGCAGCTTAGTTGCGGGGTATGGCTACACCTTC
D gene: NA
clone size: NA
J gene: TRBJ1-2
V gene: TRBV7-9

CDR3 protein: CASSVGQRGGELFF
CDR3 DNA: TGTGCCAGCAGCGTGGGACAGCGAGGCGGGGAGCTGTTTTTT
D gene: TRBD1
clone size: NA
J gene: TRBJ2-2
V gene: TRBV7-3

CDR3 protein: CASSPDRGRLETQYF
CDR3 DNA: TGTGCCAGCAGCCCGGACAGGGGACGCCTAGAGACCCAGTACTTC
D gene: NA
clone size: NA
J gene: TRBJ2-5
V gene: TRBV21-1

CDR3 protein: CASSFREGSYEQYF
CDR3 DNA: TGTGCCAGCAGCTTCCGGGAAGGTAGCTACGAGCAGTACTTC
D gene: NA
clone size: NA
J gene: TRBJ2-7
V gene: TRBV7-9

CDR3 protein: CASSPTGGGEAFF
CDR3 DNA: TGTGCCAGCAGCCCGACAGGGGGCGGTGAAGCTTTCTTT
D gene: TRBD1
clone size: NA
J gene: TRBJ1-1
V gene: TRBV6-1

CDR3 protein: CASTATSGSEVYTDTQYF
CDR3 DNA: TGTGCCAGCACGGCGACTAGCGGGAGCGAGGTCTACACAGATACGCAGTATTTT
D gene: TRBD2
clone size: NA
J gene: TRBJ2-3
V gene: TRBV7-9

CDR3 protein: CAVMREFSYEQYF
CDR3 DNA: TGTGCTGTAATGCGGGAGTTCTCCTACGAGCAGTACTTC
D gene: TRBD2
clone size: NA
J gene: TRBJ2-7
V gene: TRBV7-9

CDR3 protein: CAISDPGEVRSYNEQFF
CDR3 DNA: TGTGCCATCAGTGACCCCGGGGAGGTTCGCTCCTACAATGAGCAGTTCTTC
D gene: NA
clone size: NA
J gene: TRBJ2-1
V gene: TRBV10-3

CDR3 protein: CASSLQGDQPQHF
CDR3 DNA: TGTGCCAGCAGCTTACAAGGGGATCAGCCCCAGCATTTT
D gene: NA
clone size: few
J gene: TRBJ1-5
V gene: TRBV27

CDR3 protein: CSVARDGSYEQYF
CDR3 DNA: TGCAGCGTTGCCCGGGACGGCTCCTACGAGCAGTACTTC
D gene: NA
clone size: once
J gene: TRBJ2-7
V gene: TRBV29-1

CDR3 protein: CASSWGQSYEQYF
CDR3 DNA: TGTGCCAGCAGCTGGGGACAAAGCTACGAGCAGTACTTC
D gene: NA
clone size: NA
J gene: TRBJ2-7
V gene: TRBV5-6

CDR3 protein: CSVEDQDRGTDTQYF
CDR3 DNA: TGCAGCGTTGAAGATCAGGACAGGGGGACAGATACGCAGTATTTT
D gene: TRBD1
clone size: NA
J gene: TRBJ2-3
V gene: TRBV29-1

CDR3 protein: CASSAATAGEAYNEQFF
CDR3 DNA: TGTGCCAGCAGTGCCGCAACAGCGGGGGAAGCCTACAATGAGCAGTTCTTC
D gene: TRBD2
clone size: NA
J gene: TRBJ2-1
V gene: TRBV6-1

CDR3 protein: CASSPGQGADYEQYF
CDR3 DNA: TGCGCCAGCAGCCCGGGACAGGGGGCCGATTACGAGCAGTACTTC
D gene: TRBD1
clone size: few
J gene: TRBJ2-7
V gene: TRBV4-1

CDR3 protein: CASIGSEAFF
CDR3 DNA: TGTGCCAGCATTGGTTCTGAAGCTTTCTTT
D gene: NA
clone size: few
J gene: TRBJ1-1
V gene: TRBV25-1

CDR3 protein: CASSQEREMRGSPLHF
CDR3 DNA: TGCGCCAGCAGCCAAGAAAGAGAGATGAGAGGGTCACCCCTCCACTTT
D gene: NA
clone size: few
J gene: TRBJ1-6
V gene: TRBV4-1

CDR3 protein: CASTAPAGEGTEAFF
CDR3 DNA: TGTGCCAGCACCGCCCCCGCCGGGGAGGGTACTGAAGCTTTCTTT
D gene: NA
clone size: NA
J gene: TRBJ1-1
V gene: TRBV2

CDR3 protein: CASGWTGGTEAFF
CDR3 DNA: TGTGCCAGCGGATGGACAGGGGGGACTGAAGCTTTCTTT
D gene: TRBD1
clone size: NA
J gene: TRBJ1-1
V gene: TRBV27